The present entry profiles one T cell receptor beta chain with its context. The antigen this receptor binds is unknown. Base qualities are missing; no much larger clone stands one base away. Receptors were amplified or captured by the immunoSEQ multiplex PCR assay. This is the immuneACCESS table as TCRdb keeps it, with only in-frame sequences that have V and J called. A part of the clones is gone; compared with another copy, unresolved V genes explain less than half, and the rest is unexplained. The sample profile shows 150,000 to 200,000 clones; over 85% of them were found once. Jointly, the top ten make up more than 1.1% of the sample. This specimen comes from a study of control samples from healthy donors and cancer patients (dated by TCRdb to the early 2020s). The source material was blood. This receptor was identified in a man younger than 35 in good health.

The CDR3 has the sequence CASSRRGGNTGELFF. The DNA is as follows: TGTGCCAGTAGTCGAAGGGGCGGGAACACCGGGGAGCTGTTTTTT. The sequence is built from TRBV19 and TRBJ2-2; perhaps TRBD1 is the D gene, with 5 bases matching. The CDR3 starts with the cysteine, ends with the phenylalanine, and has 15 residues. The retained sequence is limited to the CDR3, 45 bases, with the frame set at the first base. According to the germline V gene (reference sequence), CDR1 reads LNHDA and CDR2 reads SQIVND. A distance of 11 bases separates the germline ends of V and J, which lose 5 bases and 1 base respectively. This CDR3, with the reference TRBV19 and TRBJ2-2 proteins standing in past its ends, gives the full variable domain DGGITQSPKYLFRKEGQNVTLSCEQNLNHDAMYWYRQDPGQGLRLIYYSQIVNDFQKGDIAEGYSVSREKKESFPLTVTSAQKNPTAFYLCASSRRGGNTGELFFGEGSRLTVL.